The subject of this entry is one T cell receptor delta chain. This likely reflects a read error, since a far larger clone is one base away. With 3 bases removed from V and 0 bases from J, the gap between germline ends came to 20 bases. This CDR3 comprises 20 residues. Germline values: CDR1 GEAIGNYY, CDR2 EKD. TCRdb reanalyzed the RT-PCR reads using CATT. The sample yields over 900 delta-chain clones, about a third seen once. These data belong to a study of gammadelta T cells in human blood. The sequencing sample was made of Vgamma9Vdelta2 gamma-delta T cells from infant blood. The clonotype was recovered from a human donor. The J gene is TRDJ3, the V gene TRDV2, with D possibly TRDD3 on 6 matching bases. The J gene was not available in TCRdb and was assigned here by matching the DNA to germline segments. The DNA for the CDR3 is TGTGCCTGTGACCCGGCTGTATGGGGATTAAGCTCCTGGGACACCCGACAGATGTTTTTC. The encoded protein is CACDPAVWGLSSWDTRQMFF.